Following are 32 T cell receptor beta chains from one sample sequenced in a study of CD8+ T cells in alopecia areata. Treatment: oral pan-JAK inhibitor, 5-10 mg twice daily. cDNA reverse transcribed from extracted RNA served as the sequencing template. Here immunoSEQ multiplex PCR was the method, and the copy in TCRdb shows in-frame clones only, minus some. The sample lists fewer than 110,000 clones, about nine tenths seen once, with 11% in the top ten. This specimen was CD8+ T cells sorted from blood, taken around week 30, from a patient treated with tofacitinib. Every receptor here comes from a human donor with alopecia areata.

The V call is TRBV6-1, the J call TRBJ2-1; weak D call: TRBD1 (5 bases). Germline V gene data show CDR1 as MNHNS and CDR2 as SASEGT. The CDR3 runs to 16 residues. Trimming cost V 1 base and J 1 base, with 11 bases left between them. The CDR3 reads CASSEEYRSSYNEQFF. The CDR3 DNA reads as TGTGCCAGCAGTGAAGAGTACAGGTCATCCTACAATGAGCAGTTCTTC.

This clone was detected only a few times. The chain recombines TRBV27 with TRBJ2-6; D is undetermined. Germline V gene sequence: CDR1 MNHEY, CDR2 SMNVEV (reference sequence). The CDR3 is 17 amino acids. Trimming removed 6 bases from V and 0 bases from J, with 15 bases in between. The chain's CDR3 is CASRGWAGDSGANVLTF. The CDR3 DNA reads TGTGCCAGCAGGGGTTGGGCTGGGGACTCTGGGGCCAACGTCCTGACTTTC.

Notes on this clone: One end of the junction fails to match germline, which may point to a read error. This rearrangement joins TRBV29-1 to TRBJ1-2; 8 nucleotides match TRBD1. The CDR3 extends over 15 amino acids. CDR1 is SQVTM, CDR2 ANQGSEA, per germline. The CDR3 DNA reads as TGCAGCGTTGAAGCAAGGATTGACAGGGGAGTTTCTACCTCCTTC. Its protein is CSVEARIDRGVSTSF.

By share, this clone counts as medium-sized. The rearrangement joins TRBV7-9 to TRBJ2-2; 7 positions agree with TRBD1. Germline assignment: CDR1 SEHNR and CDR2 FQNEAQ (reference sequence). The V segment lost 1 base and the J segment 3 bases; nucleotides outside the gene matches: 8. The CDR3 loop spans 17 amino acids. In DNA, the CDR3 is TGTGCCAGCAGCTTAGGAGACAGGGAGTATGACACCGGGGAGCTGTTTTTT. It encodes CASSLGDREYDTGELFF.

This clone showed up just a few times. This sequence joins TRBV5-1 and TRBJ2-7; 12 bases fit TRBD2. V dropped 3 bases and J dropped 2; count of bases not matched to a gene: 6. The CDR3 is made up of 16 amino acids. Germline CDR1 reads SGHRS; CDR2 reads YFSETQ. CDR3 sequence: CASSSGLAGLTYEQYF. Here the CDR3 DNA reads TGCGCCAGCAGCTCGGGACTAGCGGGCCTGACCTACGAGCAGTACTTC.

The V and J genes are TRBV14 and TRBJ2-1; 9 nucleotides match TRBD1. This CDR3 has 15 amino acids. V shed 0 bases and J 9 bases; nucleotides not matched to a gene: 6. Per the germline V gene, CDR1 is SGHDN and CDR2 is FVKESK. The CDR3 DNA reads as TGTGCCAGCAGCCAAGACGGGACAGGGCTACCTGAGCAGTTCTTC. It translates to CASSQDGTGLPEQFF.

The V call is TRBV27, the J call TRBJ2-1, with no clear D. The CDR3 runs 12 residues. V was clipped by 6 bases and J by 8 bases, with 11 bases between them. CDR1 and CDR2 (germline): MNHEY, SMNVEV (reference sequence). CDR3 nucleotides: TGTGCCAGCAGCTTAACCCCACATGAGCAGTTCTTC. Translation: CASSLTPHEQFF.

The J gene is TRBJ2-3, the V gene TRBV6-1; 8 positions agree with TRBD1. The CDR3 contains 14 residues. Germline V gene lookup returns CDR1 MNHNS and CDR2 SASEGT. Trimming at V came to 10 bases and at J to 2 bases, leaving 8 bases not matched to a gene. The CDR3 DNA sequence: TGTGCCATTGGACAGGGATCAAACACAGATACGCAGTATTTT. Residues: CAIGQGSNTDTQYF.

The CDR3 DNA is TGTGCCAGCAGCCCCTCGGCGGGGGGGCCTTGGGAGCAGTACTTC. This codes for CASSPSAGGPWEQYF. V usage is TRBV7-9 and J usage is TRBJ2-7; 9 bases agree with TRBD2. Germline V CDR1 and CDR2: SEHNR, FQNEAQ (reference sequence). The trim removed 5 bases at V and 7 bases at J, leaving 12 bases unmatched. The CDR3 is made up of 15 amino acids. The variable domain in full, completed from reference TRBV7-9 and TRBJ2-7, reads DTGVSQNPRHKITKRGQNVTFRCDPISEHNRLYWYRQTLGQGPEFLTYFQNEAQLEKSRLLSDRFSAERPKGSFSTLEIQRTEQGDSAMYLCASSPSAGGPWEQYFGPGTRLTVT.

The genes are TRBV9 and TRBJ2-3, with 10 bases fitting TRBD2. The CDR3 runs to 17 residues. Trimming cost V 4 bases and J 4 bases; bases outside gene matches: 12. The germline CDR1 and CDR2 sequences are SGDLS and YYNGEE. CDR3 in DNA: TGTGCCAGCAGCAATCGACTCAGCGGGGGGGCGTCAGATACGCAGTATTTT. Translation: CASSNRLSGGASDTQYF.

V and J are TRBV29-1 and TRBJ1-2; D not certain. The CDR3 is 13 residues long. Looked up from germline, CDR1 is SQVTM and CDR2 is ANQGSEA. Trimming stripped 6 bases from V and 7 bases from J, with 18 bases between. CDR3 protein: CSVVLSGRVGYTF. Here the CDR3 DNA reads TGCAGCGTCGTACTGTCCGGGAGAGTTGGCTACACCTTC. The variable domain in full, with the rest retrieved from reference TRBV29-1 and TRBJ1-2, is SAVISQKPSRDICQRGTSLTIQCQVDSQVTMMFWYRQQPGQSLTLIATANQGSEATYESGFVIDKFPISRPNLTFSTLTVSNMSPEDSSIYLCSVVLSGRVGYTFGSGTRLTVV.

V and J are TRBV4-1 and TRBJ2-1; 7 bases match TRBD2. The CDR3 runs to 15 residues. Trimming removed 4 bases from V and 7 bases from J; junction bases left unmatched: 10. The germline V gene encodes CDR1 MGHRA and CDR2 YSYEKL. The DNA for the CDR3 is TGCGCCAGCAGCCTCCTGGGGCGGGAGAGGAATGAGCAGTTCTTC. Its protein is CASSLLGRERNEQFF.

V gene TRBV5-6 combines with J gene TRBJ2-1; TRBD2 is a possible D gene (6 bases). V lost 0 bases, J lost 8 bases, and 15 bases lay in between. This CDR3 region has 15 residues. The germline gives CDR1 SGHDT, CDR2 YYEEEE. This CDR3 is CASSLARDWEDEQFF. Written as DNA, the CDR3 is TGTGCCAGCAGCTTGGCCAGGGACTGGGAGGATGAGCAGTTCTTC. Full variable domain (outside the CDR3, taken from reference TRBV5-6 and TRBJ2-1): DAGVTQSPTHLIKTRGQQVTLRCSPKSGHDTVSWYQQALGQGPQFIFQYYEEEERQRGNFPDRFSGHQFPNYSSELNVNALLLGDSALYLCASSLARDWEDEQFFGPGTRLTVL.

The chain joins TRBV29-1 to TRBJ1-1, with D maybe TRBD1 (5 bases). The V gene lost 6 bases and the J gene lost 12 bases, with 17 bases spanning the gap. This CDR3 is built from 11 residues. Germline V CDR1 and CDR2: SQVTM, ANQGSEA. The CDR3 bases are TGCAGCGTCGTGGGCAGGGCCGAAACTTTCTTT. Encoded protein: CSVVGRAETFF.

CDR3 sequence: CASSLGGGGDEQFF. The CDR3 region has the DNA TGTGCCAGCAGCTTAGGGGGCGGCGGGGATGAGCAGTTCTTC. This rearrangement joins TRBV7-9 to TRBJ2-1; possibly TRBD2 for D (6 bases). CDR1 SEHNR and CDR2 FQNEAQ come from the germline V gene (reference sequence). The CDR3 has 14 amino acids. Trimming shortened V by 1 base and J by 8 bases, and 12 bases separated the two germline ends.

CDR3 nucleotide sequence: TGCAGCGTTATACTAGCGGAGGGGGTCTCGGATGAGCAGTTCTTC. Protein: CSVILAEGVSDEQFF. The V gene is TRBV29-1, the J gene TRBJ2-1, with 8 nucleotides matching TRBD2. The CDR3 sequence is 15 residues long. Germline trimming cut 5 bases from V and 8 bases from J; bases unmatched to any gene: 14. Germline CDR1 is SQVTM and CDR2 is ANQGSEA.

The rearrangement joins TRBV13 to TRBJ2-1, with TRBD2 identical over 7 bases. The ends lost 0 bases at V and 5 bases at J; junction bases unmatched: 7. Germline assignment: CDR1 PRHDT and CDR2 FYEKMQ (reference sequence). This CDR3 has 16 residues. The CDR3 here is CASSLGVGGPNNEQFF. The CDR3 coding sequence is TGTGCCAGCAGCTTAGGGGTGGGAGGGCCTAACAATGAGCAGTTCTTC.

The gene calls are TRBV7-9 and TRBJ2-7; no definite D call. Trimming stripped 2 bases from V and 2 bases from J, with 10 bases between. The CDR3 runs to 14 residues. Germline CDR1 reads SEHNR; CDR2 reads FQNEAQ (reference sequence). This CDR3 reads CASSLSPRTYEQYF. The CDR3 DNA sequence: TGTGCCAGCAGCTTAAGTCCTAGAACCTACGAGCAGTACTTC. The whole variable domain, remainder taken from reference TRBV7-9 and TRBJ2-7, is DTGVSQNPRHKITKRGQNVTFRCDPISEHNRLYWYRQTLGQGPEFLTYFQNEAQLEKSRLLSDRFSAERPKGSFSTLEIQRTEQGDSAMYLCASSLSPRTYEQYFGPGTRLTVT.

This clone was counted between two and nine times. Different DNA sequences within this sample yield the same CDR3. V gene TRBV9 combines with J gene TRBJ2-1; 7 bases line up with TRBD2. The CDR3 consists of 14 residues. Looked up from germline, CDR1 is SGDLS and CDR2 is YYNGEE. Trimming removed 0 bases from V and 7 bases from J; junction bases left unmatched: 4. In DNA form, the CDR3 reads TGTGCCAGCAGCGTAGGAGGGAGGGATAATGAGCAGTTCTTC. Protein product: CASSVGGRDNEQFF.

The rearrangement joins TRBV7-8 to TRBJ2-7; D is perhaps TRBD1 (6 bases). The germline V gene has CDR1 SGHVS and CDR2 FQNEAQ. This CDR3 is built from 16 residues. Trimming cost V 5 bases and J 0 bases, with 17 bases left between them. The CDR3 here is CASSPYGGGNSYEQYF. The CDR3 DNA follows: TGTGCCAGCAGCCCCTATGGGGGCGGAAACTCCTACGAGCAGTACTTC.

The chain has TRBV27 and TRBJ2-5; D remains unclear. The J call could be wrong; TRBJ2-7 is a better fit for the DNA end. Per germline, CDR1 MNHEY and CDR2 SMNVEV (reference sequence). The CDR3 has 15 residues. The CDR3 DNA reads as TGTGCCAGCAGTTTTGGAAAAGGAGAGTCCTACGAGCAGTACTTC. Translation gives CASSFGKGESYEQYF.

This chain links TRBV4-2 with TRBJ2-7, with 10 bases aligning to TRBD2. With 2 bases clipped from V and 1 base from J, the junction kept 14 bases outside the gene matches. This CDR3 region has 19 residues. The germline V gene has CDR1 LGHNA and CDR2 YNFKEQ. The CDR3 DNA follows: TGTGCCAGCAGCCAAAGCGCCGAGGAGGGACTAGCGCAATCCTACGAGCAGTACTTC. Residues: CASSQSAEEGLAQSYEQYF.

With regard to this clone: The germline gene is not matched at one end of the junction; a read error may be the cause. The gene calls are TRBV6-6 and TRBJ2-7; 9 bases are shared with TRBD1. This CDR3 region has 15 residues. CDR1 and CDR2 from the germline V gene are MNHNY and SVGAGI (reference sequence). The CDR3, as DNA: TGTGACAGCAGTCCACGGACAGGGGATGACTACGAGCAGTACTTC. Translating it yields CDSSPRTGDDYEQYF.

The rearrangement links TRBV5-1 to TRBJ2-3; D gene unclear. Germline CDR1 reads SGHRS; CDR2 reads YFSETQ. There are 16 residues in the CDR3. V was pared by 1 base and J by 1 base, with 13 bases between. The CDR3 DNA reads TGCGCCAGCAGCTTGAGACAAAGGTCCCGCACAGATACGCAGTATTTT. Its translation is CASSLRQRSRTDTQYF.

The chain carries TRBV14 and TRBJ1-1; D gene unclear. Germline CDR1 SGHDN, CDR2 FVKESK. The V gene lost 1 base and the J gene lost 5 bases, with 5 bases spanning the gap. This CDR3 is built from 12 residues. CDR3 region: CASSQVQTEAFF. The CDR3 bases are TGTGCCAGCAGCCAAGTTCAGACTGAAGCTTTCTTT.

The chain employs TRBV6-6 and TRBJ2-7; perhaps TRBD1 as D (6 bases). Trimming pared 6 bases from V and 3 bases from J, leaving 9 bases between. CDR1 MNHNY and CDR2 SVGAGI come from the germline V gene (reference sequence). The CDR3 has 12 residues. The CDR3 is CASRMDSYEQYF. The CDR3 DNA sequence: TGTGCCAGCAGAATGGACAGCTACGAGCAGTACTTC.

The chain has TRBV29-1 and TRBJ2-1; maybe TRBD2 (6 bases). CDR1 is SQVTM, CDR2 ANQGSEA, per germline. The CDR3 sequence is 15 residues long. The ends were cut back, 6 bases at V and 4 bases at J, with 19 bases in the middle. The CDR3 is CSVAPGLGGYNEQFF. CDR3 sequence (DNA): TGCAGCGTCGCCCCGGGACTTGGAGGTTACAATGAGCAGTTCTTC.

The chain carries TRBV5-1 and TRBJ1-5; D possibly corresponds to TRBD1 (6 bases). Trimming shortened V by 4 bases and J by 2 bases, and 19 bases separated the two germline ends. The length of the CDR3 is 17 residues. Germline-derived CDR1 and CDR2 are SGHRS and YFSETQ. DNA for the CDR3: TGCGCCAGCAGCGAAGGACCGGGACATGGCGGCAATCAGCCCCAGCATTTT. Protein sequence: CASSEGPGHGGNQPQHF. The full variable domain, in which reference TRBV5-1 and TRBJ1-5 provide the parts outside the CDR3, is KAGVTQTPRYLIKTRGQQVTLSCSPISGHRSVSWYQQTPGQGLQFLFEYFSETQRNKGNFPGRFSGRQFSNSRSEMNVSTLELGDSALYLCASSEGPGHGGNQPQHFGDGTRLSIL.

The V gene is TRBV27, the J gene TRBJ2-7; tentative D call: TRBD2 (6 bases). This CDR3 comprises 14 residues. Trimming removed 3 bases at V and 1 base at J, with 10 bases between. Germline V gene data show CDR1 as MNHEY and CDR2 as SMNVEV (reference sequence). CDR3 nucleotides: TGTGCCAGCAGTTTGTCGGGGGTATCCTACGAGCAGTACTTC. It codes for CASSLSGVSYEQYF.

V and J are TRBV10-2 and TRBJ2-7; possibly TRBD1 for D (6 bases). Germline-derived CDR1 and CDR2 are WSHSY and SAAADI. V dropped 5 bases and J dropped 0 bases, with 14 bases sitting between them. The CDR3 is 15 amino acids. The CDR3 region has the DNA TGCGCCAGCAGTAGAGACAGGCGCCTCTCCTACGAGCAGTACTTC. Its translation is CASSRDRRLSYEQYF.

About this clone itself: The sample has other DNA sequences that encode this CDR3 too. CDR3 DNA: TGTGCCAGCAGCGTAGGGAACGAGCAGTACTTC. Amino acid sequence: CASSVGNEQYF. The chain joins TRBV9 to TRBJ2-7; D is undetermined. There are 11 residues in the CDR3. V was shortened by 0 bases and J by 5 bases, with 3 bases between the two germline ends. Looked up from germline, CDR1 is SGDLS and CDR2 is YYNGEE.

The chain's CDR3 is CASNTGSGSTDTQYF. CDR3 bases: TGTGCCAGCAATACAGGATCCGGGTCTACAGATACGCAGTATTTT. The V gene is TRBV27, the J gene TRBJ2-3; TRBD1 is a possible D gene (5 bases). The CDR3 extends over 15 amino acids. Trimming stripped 7 bases from V and 3 bases from J, with 17 bases between. Germline V gives CDR1 MNHEY, CDR2 SMNVEV (reference sequence).